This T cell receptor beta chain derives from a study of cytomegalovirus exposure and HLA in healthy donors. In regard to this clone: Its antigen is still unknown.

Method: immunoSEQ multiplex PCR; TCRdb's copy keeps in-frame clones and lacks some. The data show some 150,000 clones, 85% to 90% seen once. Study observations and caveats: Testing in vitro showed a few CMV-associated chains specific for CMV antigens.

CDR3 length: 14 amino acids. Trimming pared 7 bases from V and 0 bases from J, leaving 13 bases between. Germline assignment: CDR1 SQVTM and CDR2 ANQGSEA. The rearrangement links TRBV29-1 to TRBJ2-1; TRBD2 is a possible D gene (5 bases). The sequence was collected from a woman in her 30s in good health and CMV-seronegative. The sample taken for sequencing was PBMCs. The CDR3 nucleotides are TGCAGCGCTACCCGGGGTTTCTCCTACAATGAGCAGTTCTTC. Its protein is CSATRGFSYNEQFF.